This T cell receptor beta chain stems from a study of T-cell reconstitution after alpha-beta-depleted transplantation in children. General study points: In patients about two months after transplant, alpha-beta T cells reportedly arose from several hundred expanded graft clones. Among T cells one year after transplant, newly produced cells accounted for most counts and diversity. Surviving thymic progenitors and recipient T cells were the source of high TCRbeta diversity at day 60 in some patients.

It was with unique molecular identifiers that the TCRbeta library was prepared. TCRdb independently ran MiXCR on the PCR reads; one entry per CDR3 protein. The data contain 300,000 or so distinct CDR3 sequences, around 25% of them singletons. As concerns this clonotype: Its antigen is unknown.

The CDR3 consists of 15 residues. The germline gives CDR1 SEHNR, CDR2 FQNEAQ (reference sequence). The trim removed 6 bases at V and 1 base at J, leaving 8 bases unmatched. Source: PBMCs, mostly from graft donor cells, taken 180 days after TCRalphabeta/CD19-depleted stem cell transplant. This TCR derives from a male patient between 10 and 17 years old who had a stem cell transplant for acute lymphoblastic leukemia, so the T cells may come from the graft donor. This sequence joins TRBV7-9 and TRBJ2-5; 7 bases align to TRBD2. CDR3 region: CASSRVAGPQETQYF. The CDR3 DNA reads TGTGCCAGCAGTCGAGTAGCGGGTCCCCAAGAGACCCAGTACTTC.